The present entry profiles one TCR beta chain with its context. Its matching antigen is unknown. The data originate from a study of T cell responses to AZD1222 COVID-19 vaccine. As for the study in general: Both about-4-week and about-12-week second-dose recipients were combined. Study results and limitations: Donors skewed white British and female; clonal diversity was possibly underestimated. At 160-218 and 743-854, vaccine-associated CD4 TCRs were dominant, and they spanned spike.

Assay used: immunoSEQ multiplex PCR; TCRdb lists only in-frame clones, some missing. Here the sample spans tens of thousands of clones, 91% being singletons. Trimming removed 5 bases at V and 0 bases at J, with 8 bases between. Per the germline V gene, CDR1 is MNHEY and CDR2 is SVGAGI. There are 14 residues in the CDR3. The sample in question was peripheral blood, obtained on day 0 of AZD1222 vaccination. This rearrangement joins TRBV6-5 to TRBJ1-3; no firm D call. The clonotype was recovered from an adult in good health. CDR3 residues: CASSRGNSGNTIYF. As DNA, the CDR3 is TGTGCCAGCAGTCGGGGAAACTCTGGAAACACCATATATTTT.